The 12 T cell receptor beta chains listed next were all sequenced from one sample in a study of cytomegalovirus exposure and HLA in healthy donors. The PCR ran on 60 Vbeta and 13 Jbeta primers. TCRdb's copy holds only in-frame clones and misses some; the assay was immunoSEQ multiplex PCR. The sample lists about 140,000 clones; 75% to 85% were seen once. The specimen was PBMCs. These receptors came from a female donor in good health and CMV-seronegative.

The rearrangement links TRBV6-1 to TRBJ1-3; 7 bases line up with TRBD1. Germline V gene lookup returns CDR1 MNHNS and CDR2 SASEGT. The V gene end was trimmed by 10 bases and the J gene end by 0 bases; junction bases not matched to a gene: 9. CDR3 length: 15 amino acids. CDR3 in amino acids: CATSARGISGNTIYF. CDR3 DNA: TGTGCCACCTCAGCCAGGGGGATCTCTGGAAACACCATATATTTT.

The V gene is TRBV25-1, the J gene TRBJ1-2; no clear D. In germline, CDR1 is MGHDK, CDR2 SYGVNS. The ends were cut back, 8 bases at V and 3 bases at J, with 13 bases in the middle. CDR3 length: 13 residues. In nucleotides, the CDR3 is TGTGCCAGCCAAGTGGAAGAGGACTATGGCTACACCTTC. Protein: CASQVEEDYGYTF.

J is TRBJ1-5 and V is TRBV6-4; 7 bases agree with TRBD1. The CDR3 has 14 residues. With 2 bases clipped from V and 2 bases from J, the junction kept 0 bases outside the gene matches. Germline V lookup: CDR1 MRHNA, CDR2 SNTAGT. CDR3 nucleotide sequence: TGTGCCAGCAGTGACACAGGGGGCAATCAGCCCCAGCATTTT. It encodes CASSDTGGNQPQHF.

The count of this clone is one. The chain is built from TRBV6-5 and TRBJ2-7; D is uncertain. This CDR3 spans 15 amino acids. V lost 0 bases, J lost 2 bases, and 11 bases lay in between. Germline values: CDR1 MNHEY, CDR2 SVGAGI. CDR3 protein: CASSYSNGLPYEQYF. In DNA form, the CDR3 reads TGTGCCAGCAGTTACTCGAACGGGTTACCCTACGAGCAGTACTTC.

The V and J genes are TRBV11-1 and TRBJ2-5; the match to TRBD1 covers 8 bases. Germline trimming cut 5 bases from V and 4 bases from J; bases unmatched to any gene: 3. Germline assignment: CDR1 SGHAT and CDR2 FQDESV (reference sequence). The CDR3 is made up of 13 amino acids. The CDR3 sequence: CASSRDRGETQYF. DNA for the CDR3: TGTGCCAGCAGCCGAGACAGGGGAGAGACCCAGTACTTC.

The rearrangement links TRBV7-9 to TRBJ2-5; D unresolved. The length of the CDR3 is 12 residues. The germline gives CDR1 SEHNR, CDR2 FQNEAQ (reference sequence). V lost 6 bases, J lost 5 bases, and 10 bases lay in between. The CDR3 loop reads CASRVGRETQYF. The CDR3 DNA is TGTGCCAGCAGAGTAGGCAGGGAGACCCAGTACTTC.

This CDR3 is CASSEATGGAYGYTF. CDR3 DNA: TGTGCCAGCAGTGAAGCAACAGGGGGCGCGTATGGCTACACCTTC. The rearrangement uses TRBV6-1 and TRBJ1-2, with 9 nucleotides matching TRBD1. The CDR3 runs to 15 residues. Germline V gene data show CDR1 as MNHNS and CDR2 as SASEGT. The V segment lost 0 bases and the J segment 5 bases; nucleotides outside the gene matches: 4.

This chain connects TRBV5-6 to TRBJ2-2, with no clear D. V gave up 6 bases and J gave up 2 bases, with 5 bases separating them. The CDR3 extends over 12 amino acids. Germline values: CDR1 SGHDT, CDR2 YYEEEE. CDR3 nucleotides: TGTGCCAGCACCGTTAACACCGGGGAGCTGTTTTTT. Its translation is CASTVNTGELFF.

This sequence joins TRBV6-4 and TRBJ2-6; D gene ambiguous. This CDR3 region has 15 residues. From germline, CDR1 is MRHNA and CDR2 SNTAGT. Trimming took 6 bases from V and 0 from J, leaving 9 bases between them. This CDR3 reads CASSDIRSGANVLTF. CDR3 in DNA: TGTGCCAGCAGCGACATTCGCTCTGGGGCCAACGTCCTGACTTTC.

The chain is built from TRBV7-6 and TRBJ2-7, with D unclear. The CDR3 is 14 residues long. Germline lookup yields CDR1 SGHVS and CDR2 FNYEAQ. Trimming removed 0 bases from V and 1 base from J, with 7 bases in between. The CDR3 coding sequence is TGTGCCAGCAGCTTAGCTATAGCTTCCTACGAGCAGTACTTC. Amino acid sequence: CASSLAIASYEQYF.

The rearrangement links TRBV6-5 to TRBJ2-7; TRBD1 matches at 11 bases. In germline, CDR1 is MNHEY, CDR2 SVGAGI. The CDR3 spans 15 residues. The trim removed 2 bases at V and 3 bases at J, leaving 3 bases unmatched. The CDR3 here is CASSYGGTGGYEQYF. CDR3 bases: TGTGCCAGCAGTTACGGGGGGACAGGGGGCTACGAGCAGTACTTC.

The chain recombines TRBV14 with TRBJ2-5; D is unresolved. Germline V gives CDR1 SGHDN, CDR2 FVKESK. The CDR3 is 13 amino acids. Between the trimmed V and J ends, which lost 4 bases and 5 bases, there was a span of 11 bases. As DNA, the CDR3 is TGTGCCAGCAGCCCCCACTTTCTGGAGACCCAGTACTTC. As protein: CASSPHFLETQYF.